The present T cell receptor beta chain was sequenced within a study of T-cell memory formation after mild COVID-19. In the study overall: Among the donors, TCR clusters were largely specific to each donor. The study's findings and limits: A subset of responding clones appeared in pre-infection memory, suggesting cross-reactive memory joined. Among contracting clones, CD4+ were mainly CM/EM and CD8+ enriched in EMRA.

As regards this clonotype: The antigen is undetermined.

cDNA libraries for TCR alpha and TCR beta, carrying sample barcodes and UMIs, came from 5'RACE with constant-segment primers. TCRdb ran MiXCR on the 5' RACE reads and lists one entry per CDR3 protein. There are hundreds of thousands of distinct CDR3 sequences in the sample; roughly 20% occur only once, and approximately 8.4% lies in the top ten. The CDR3 contains 14 residues. Deletions cut 4 bases from V and 5 bases from J, with 11 bases between. The TCR was taken from an adult woman who had mild COVID-19 (a few samples of this study predate the infection). Cell type and time point are not known. The sequenced sample consisted of PBMCs or a T cell subset sorted from them (not recorded which). The chain recombines TRBV12-3 or TRBV12-4 with TRBJ1-4, with D unclear. The CDR3: CASSSRRGNEKLFF. DNA of the CDR3: TGTGCCAGCAGTTCCCGGAGAGGGAATGAAAAACTGTTTTTT.